This TCR beta chain was captured in a study of T-cell memory formation after mild COVID-19. Overall study context: For the most part, TCR clusters were specific to one donor.

The V end was cut by 3 bases, the J end by 10 bases, with 9 bases between. The CDR3 totals 11 residues. TCRdb redid the calling of the 5' RACE reads with MiXCR, one entry per CDR3 protein. The sample holds about 200,000 distinct CDR3 sequences; under 20% are singletons and the top ten take just over 2%. Sequencing was performed on PBMCs or a T cell subset sorted from them (not recorded which). The chain is built from TRBV12-3 or TRBV12-4 and TRBJ1-1, with D tentatively TRBD1 (6 bases). This receptor was taken from an adult woman who had mild COVID-19 (a few samples of this study predate the infection). Cell type and time point are not known. CDR3 coding DNA: TGTGCCAGCAGTTTTACAGGGCTAGCTTTCTTT. Its translation: CASSFTGLAFF.